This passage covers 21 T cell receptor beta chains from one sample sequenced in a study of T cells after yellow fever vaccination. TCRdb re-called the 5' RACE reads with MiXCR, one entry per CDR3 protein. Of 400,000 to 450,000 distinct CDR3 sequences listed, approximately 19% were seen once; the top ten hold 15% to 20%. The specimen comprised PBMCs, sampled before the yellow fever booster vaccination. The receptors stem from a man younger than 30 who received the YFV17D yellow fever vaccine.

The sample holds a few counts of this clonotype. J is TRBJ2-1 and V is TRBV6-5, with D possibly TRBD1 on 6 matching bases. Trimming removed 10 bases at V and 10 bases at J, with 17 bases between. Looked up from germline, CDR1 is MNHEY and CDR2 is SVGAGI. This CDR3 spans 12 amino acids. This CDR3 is CATTTGLGEQFF. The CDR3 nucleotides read TGTGCCACCACTACAGGGCTTGGGGAGCAGTTCTTC.

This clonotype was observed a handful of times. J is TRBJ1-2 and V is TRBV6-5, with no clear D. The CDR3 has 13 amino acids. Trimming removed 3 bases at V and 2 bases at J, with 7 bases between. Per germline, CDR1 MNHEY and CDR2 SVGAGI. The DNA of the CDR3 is TGTGCCAGCAGTTATGCCAGGAACTATGGCTACACCTTC. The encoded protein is CASSYARNYGYTF.

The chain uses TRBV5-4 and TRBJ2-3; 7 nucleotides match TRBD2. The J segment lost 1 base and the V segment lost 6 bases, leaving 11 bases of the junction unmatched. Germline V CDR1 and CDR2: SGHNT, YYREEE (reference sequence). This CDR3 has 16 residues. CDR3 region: CASTIRERGGTDTQYF. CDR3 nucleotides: TGTGCCAGCACCATCCGTGAGCGGGGAGGCACAGATACGCAGTATTTT.

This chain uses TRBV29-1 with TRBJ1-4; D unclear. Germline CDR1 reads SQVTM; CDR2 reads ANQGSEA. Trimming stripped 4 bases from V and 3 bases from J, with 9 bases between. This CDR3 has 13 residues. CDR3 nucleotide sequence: TGCAGCGTTGCGGCAGACCCTAATGAAAAACTGTTTTTT. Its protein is CSVAADPNEKLFF. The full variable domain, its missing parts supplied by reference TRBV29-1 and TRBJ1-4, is SAVISQKPSRDICQRGTSLTIQCQVDSQVTMMFWYRQQPGQSLTLIATANQGSEATYESGFVIDKFPISRPNLTFSTLTVSNMSPEDSSIYLCSVAADPNEKLFFGSGTQLSVL.

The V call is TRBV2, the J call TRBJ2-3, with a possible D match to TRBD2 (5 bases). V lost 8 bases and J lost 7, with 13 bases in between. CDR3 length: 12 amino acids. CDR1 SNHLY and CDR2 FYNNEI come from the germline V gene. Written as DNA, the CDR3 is TGTGCCAGCGGGTTGGGAGCCAATACGCAGTATTTT. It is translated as CASGLGANTQYF.

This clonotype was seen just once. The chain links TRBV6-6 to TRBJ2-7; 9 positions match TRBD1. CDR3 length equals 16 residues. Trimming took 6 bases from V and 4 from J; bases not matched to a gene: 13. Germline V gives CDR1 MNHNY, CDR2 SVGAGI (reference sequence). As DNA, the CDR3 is TGTGCCAGCAGCCAGGACGGACAGGGGAAGTGGTACGAGCAGTACTTC. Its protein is CASSQDGQGKWYEQYF.

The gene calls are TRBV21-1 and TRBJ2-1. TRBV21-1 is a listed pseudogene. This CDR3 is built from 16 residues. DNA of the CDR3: TGTGCCAGCAGCAAAGGGTCGGGGGACTACTACAATGAGCAGTTCTTC. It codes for CASSKGSGDYYNEQFF.

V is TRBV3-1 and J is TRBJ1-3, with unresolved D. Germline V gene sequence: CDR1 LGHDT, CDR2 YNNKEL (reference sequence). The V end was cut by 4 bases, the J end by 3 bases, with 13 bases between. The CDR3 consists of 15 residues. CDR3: CASSPHGADGNTIYF. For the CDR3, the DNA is TGTGCCAGCAGCCCCCACGGTGCGGATGGAAACACCATATATTTT.

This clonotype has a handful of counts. CDR3 protein: CASRLNPGLSTDTQYF. The CDR3 region has the DNA TGCGCCAGCAGACTGAATCCGGGACTAAGCACAGATACGCAGTATTTT. The rearrangement uses TRBV4-1 and TRBJ2-3, with 7 positions matching TRBD2. The trim removed 6 bases at V and 0 bases at J, leaving 9 bases unmatched. This CDR3 has 16 residues. The germline V gene has CDR1 MGHRA and CDR2 YSYEKL.

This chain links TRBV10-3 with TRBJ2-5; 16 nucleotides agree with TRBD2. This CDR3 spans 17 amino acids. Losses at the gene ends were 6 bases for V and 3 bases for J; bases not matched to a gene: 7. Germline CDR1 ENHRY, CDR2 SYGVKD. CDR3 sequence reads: CAIRLGTSGGAKETQYF. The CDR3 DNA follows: TGTGCCATCAGACTCGGGACTAGCGGGGGGGCGAAAGAGACCCAGTACTTC.

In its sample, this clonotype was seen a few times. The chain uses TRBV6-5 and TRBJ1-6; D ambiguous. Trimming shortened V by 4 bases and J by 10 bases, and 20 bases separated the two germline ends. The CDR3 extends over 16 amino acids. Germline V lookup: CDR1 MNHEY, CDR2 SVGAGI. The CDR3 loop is CASSLVADATSSPLHF. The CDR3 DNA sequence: TGTGCCAGCAGTTTGGTAGCGGACGCAACTAGCTCACCCCTCCACTTT.

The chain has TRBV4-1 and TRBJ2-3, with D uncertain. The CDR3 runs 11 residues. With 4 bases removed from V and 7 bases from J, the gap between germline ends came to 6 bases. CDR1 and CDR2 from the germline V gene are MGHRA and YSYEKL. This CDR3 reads CASSLLNTQYF. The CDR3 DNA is TGCGCCAGCAGCCTACTGAATACGCAGTATTTT.

The CDR3 bases are TGTGCCAGCCAACTAGCGGACACAGATACGCAGTATTTT. Protein product: CASQLADTDTQYF. The chain has TRBV9 and TRBJ2-3; 8 bases are a match to TRBD2. V lost 7 bases and J lost 2; bases outside the gene matches: 3. The CDR3 is made up of 13 amino acids. From germline, CDR1 is SGDLS and CDR2 YYNGEE.

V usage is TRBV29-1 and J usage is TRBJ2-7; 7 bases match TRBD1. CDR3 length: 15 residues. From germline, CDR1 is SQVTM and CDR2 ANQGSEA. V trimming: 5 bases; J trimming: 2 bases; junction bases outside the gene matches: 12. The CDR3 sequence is CSVTLRDSEAYEQYF. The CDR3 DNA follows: TGCAGCGTTACTCTCCGGGACAGTGAAGCCTACGAGCAGTACTTC.

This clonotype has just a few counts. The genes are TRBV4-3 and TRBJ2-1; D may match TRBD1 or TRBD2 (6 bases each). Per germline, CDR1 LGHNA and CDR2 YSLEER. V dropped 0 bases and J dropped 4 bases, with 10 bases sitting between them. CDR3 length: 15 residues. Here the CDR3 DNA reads TGCGCCAGCAGCCAAGAGACTAGGGGGTACAATGAGCAGTTCTTC. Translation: CASSQETRGYNEQFF.

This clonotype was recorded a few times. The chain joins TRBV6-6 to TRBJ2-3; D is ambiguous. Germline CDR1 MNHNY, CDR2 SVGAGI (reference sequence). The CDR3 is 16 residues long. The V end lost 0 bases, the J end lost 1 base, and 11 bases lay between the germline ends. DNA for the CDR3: TGTGCCAGCAGTTACTCGACAAGCTGGGGCACAGATACGCAGTATTTT. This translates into CASSYSTSWGTDTQYF.

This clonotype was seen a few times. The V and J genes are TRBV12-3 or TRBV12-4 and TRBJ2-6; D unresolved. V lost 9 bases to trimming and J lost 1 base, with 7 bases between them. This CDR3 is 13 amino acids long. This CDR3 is CASGPSGANVLTF. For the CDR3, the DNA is TGTGCCAGTGGCCCGTCTGGGGCCAACGTCCTGACTTTC.

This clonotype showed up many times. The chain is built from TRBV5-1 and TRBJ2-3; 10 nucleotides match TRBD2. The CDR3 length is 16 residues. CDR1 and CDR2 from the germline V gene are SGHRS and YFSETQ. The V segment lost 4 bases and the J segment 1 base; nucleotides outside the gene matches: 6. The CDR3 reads CASSPSTSGGTDTQYF. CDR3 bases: TGCGCCAGCAGCCCCTCAACTAGCGGGGGCACAGATACGCAGTATTTT. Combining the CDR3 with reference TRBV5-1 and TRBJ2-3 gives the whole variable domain KAGVTQTPRYLIKTRGQQVTLSCSPISGHRSVSWYQQTPGQGLQFLFEYFSETQRNKGNFPGRFSGRQFSNSRSEMNVSTLELGDSALYLCASSPSTSGGTDTQYFGPGTRLTVL.

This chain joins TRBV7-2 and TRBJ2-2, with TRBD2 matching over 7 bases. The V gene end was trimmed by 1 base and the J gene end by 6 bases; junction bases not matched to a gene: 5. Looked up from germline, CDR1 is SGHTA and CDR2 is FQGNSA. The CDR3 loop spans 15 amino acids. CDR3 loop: CASSLVGGPAGELFF. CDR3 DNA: TGTGCCAGCAGCTTAGTGGGAGGGCCGGCCGGGGAGCTGTTTTTT.

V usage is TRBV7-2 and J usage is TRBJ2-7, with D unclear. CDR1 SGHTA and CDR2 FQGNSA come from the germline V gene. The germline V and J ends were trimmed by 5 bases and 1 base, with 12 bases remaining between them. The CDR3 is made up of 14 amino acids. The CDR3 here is CASSADPSSYEQYF. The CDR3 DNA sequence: TGTGCCAGCAGCGCAGACCCTAGTTCCTACGAGCAGTACTTC.

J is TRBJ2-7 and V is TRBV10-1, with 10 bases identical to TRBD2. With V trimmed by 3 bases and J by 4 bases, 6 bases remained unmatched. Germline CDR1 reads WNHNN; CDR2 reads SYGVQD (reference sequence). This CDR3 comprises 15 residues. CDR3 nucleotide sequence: TGCGCCAGCAGTGATCAGCGGGGGGGCGGATACGAGCAGTACTTC. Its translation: CASSDQRGGGYEQYF.